This entry lists 9 T cell receptor beta chains sequenced from one sample in a study of molecular identifiers for immune sequencing clone quantification. MiXCR, run by TCRdb on the PCR reads, gives a single entry per CDR3 protein. The sample gives about 510,000 distinct CDR3 sequences, about 25% of which show up once; 0.7% to 0.9% is in the top ten. The sequenced material came from naive CD8+ T cells from blood, with Jurkat cell RNA spiked in. As for subset: FACS-sorted CD8+CD4-CCR7+CD45RA+ naive T cells. The origin of the receptors is a human donor in good health. Some libraries in this study had Jurkat cell RNA spiked in.

This clonotype was observed once. A much larger clone is a single base away; this may be a read error. The chain has TRBV18 and TRBJ2-7; 8 positions agree with TRBD1. Per the germline V gene, CDR1 is KGHSH and CDR2 is LQKENI. V dropped 5 bases and J dropped 8; count of bases not matched to a gene: 5. This CDR3 is built from 12 residues. Here the CDR3 DNA reads TGTGCCAGCTCAGAGACAGGGGACAAGCAGTACTTC. It encodes CASSETGDKQYF.

This clonotype was detected only a few times. This chain uses TRBV18 with TRBJ2-7, with a weak D call TRBD1 (6 bases). The CDR3 consists of 14 residues. Trimming took off 3 bases at V and 3 bases at J, with 12 bases between the two ends. Per germline, CDR1 KGHSH and CDR2 LQKENI. The CDR3 spells CASSPHRENYEQYF. CDR3 bases: TGTGCCAGCTCACCCCACAGGGAAAACTACGAGCAGTACTTC.

This clonotype turned up a few times. The rearrangement joins TRBV14 to TRBJ1-3, with D uncertain. The germline CDR1 and CDR2 sequences are SGHDN and FVKESK. The CDR3 is 16 amino acids. V was trimmed by 0 bases and J by 3 bases, leaving 12 bases between them. The CDR3 spells CASSQEFPLVGNTIYF. CDR3 DNA sequence: TGTGCCAGCAGCCAAGAATTCCCTCTGGTTGGAAACACCATATATTTT.

The V gene is TRBV7-9, the J gene TRBJ2-7; 12 nucleotides match TRBD1. The CDR3 runs to 15 residues. The V and J ends lost 5 bases and 6 bases, in that order; junction bases with no gene match: 8. CDR1 is SEHNR, CDR2 FQNEAQ, per germline (reference sequence). CDR3 loop: CASSPPGTGGTEQYF. CDR3 sequence (DNA): TGTGCCAGCAGCCCTCCCGGGACAGGGGGCACCGAGCAGTACTTC. Full variable domain (outside the CDR3, taken from reference TRBV7-9 and TRBJ2-7): DTGVSQNPRHKITKRGQNVTFRCDPISEHNRLYWYRQTLGQGPEFLTYFQNEAQLEKSRLLSDRFSAERPKGSFSTLEIQRTEQGDSAMYLCASSPPGTGGTEQYFGPGTRLTVT.

The chain is built from TRBV9 and TRBJ2-7; 9 bases match TRBD2. CDR3 size: 15 residues. Germline CDR1 is SGDLS and CDR2 is YYNGEE. J was trimmed by 4 bases and V by 0 bases; bases with no gene match: 5. The CDR3, as DNA: TGTGCCAGCAGCGTAGCTGCGGGAGGGCCGTACGAGCAGTACTTC. Protein sequence: CASSVAAGGPYEQYF.

This clonotype was counted between two and nine times. CDR3 in amino acids: CATSRERAPEAFF. CDR3 bases: TGTGCCACCAGCAGAGAGAGGGCCCCTGAAGCTTTCTTT. The chain couples TRBV15 to TRBJ1-1; D not certain. V lost 0 bases and J lost 6, with 8 bases in between. The CDR3 is 13 amino acids. CDR1 LNHNV and CDR2 YYDKDF come from the germline V gene (reference sequence).

V usage is TRBV27 and J usage is TRBJ1-5; 9 bases fit TRBD1. The CDR3 consists of 14 residues. V was clipped by 5 bases and J by 7 bases; unmatched bases: 6. The germline CDR1 and CDR2 sequences are MNHEY and SMNVEV (reference sequence). DNA of the CDR3: TGTGCCAGCAGTCCGAAGGACAGGGGACAGCCCCAGCATTTT. Translated: CASSPKDRGQPQHF.

This chain uses TRBV2 with TRBJ2-7; possibly TRBD1 for D (5 bases). The germline V gene encodes CDR1 SNHLY and CDR2 FYNNEI. The V and J ends lost 7 bases and 3 bases respectively, with 19 bases between them. There are 15 residues in the CDR3. The CDR3 nucleotides are TGTGCCAGCACGCCCAGGGAATCCTTGGGCTACGAGCAGTACTTC. Protein: CASTPRESLGYEQYF.

Note on this clonotype: Possible read error: a much larger clone is one base away. The chain has TRBV7-9 and TRBJ2-5, with D tentatively TRBD1 (5 bases). V lost 4 bases and J 0 bases, leaving 15 bases between the germline ends. CDR3 length equals 16 residues. The germline V gene has CDR1 SEHNR and CDR2 FQNEAQ (reference sequence). The CDR3 region has the DNA TGTGCCAGCAGCTCGACCTCTGCAGGGAACCAAGAGACCCAGTACTTC. Encoded protein: CASSSTSAGNQETQYF.